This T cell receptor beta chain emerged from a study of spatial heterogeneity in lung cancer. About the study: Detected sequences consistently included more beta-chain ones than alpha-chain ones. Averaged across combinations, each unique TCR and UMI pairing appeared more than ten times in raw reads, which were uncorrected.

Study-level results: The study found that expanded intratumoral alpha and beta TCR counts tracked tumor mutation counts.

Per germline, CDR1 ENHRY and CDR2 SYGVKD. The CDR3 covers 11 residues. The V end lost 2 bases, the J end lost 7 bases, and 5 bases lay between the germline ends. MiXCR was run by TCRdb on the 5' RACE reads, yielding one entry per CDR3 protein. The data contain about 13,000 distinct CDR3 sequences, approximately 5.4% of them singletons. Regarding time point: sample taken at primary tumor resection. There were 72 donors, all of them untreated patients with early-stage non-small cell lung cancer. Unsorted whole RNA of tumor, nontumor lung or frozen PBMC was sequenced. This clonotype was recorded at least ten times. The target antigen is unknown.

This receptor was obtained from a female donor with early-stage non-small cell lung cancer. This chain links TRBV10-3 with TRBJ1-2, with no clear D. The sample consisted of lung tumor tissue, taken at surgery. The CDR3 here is CAISEGFGYTF. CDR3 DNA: TGTGCCATCAGTGAGGGTTTTGGCTACACCTTC.